This TCR beta chain was recovered during a study of T-cell reconstitution after alpha-beta-depleted transplantation in children. Whole-study results and caveats: The authors attributed T-cell counts and diversity one year after transplant mostly to newly produced T cells.

This clonotype came up many times. The antigen remains unidentified. The CDR3 length is 12 residues. V was cut by 0 bases and J by 2 bases, with 2 bases left in between. The germline V gene has CDR1 MGHDK and CDR2 SYGVNS. Preparation of the TCRbeta library was carried out with unique molecular identifiers. TCRdb called the PCR reads again in MiXCR, with one record for every CDR3 protein. The sample includes 330,000 or so distinct CDR3 sequences, around 10% of them seen just once. The material was PBMCs, obtained before TCRalphabeta/CD19-depleted stem cell transplant. The chain joins TRBV25-1 to TRBJ2-7; D is ambiguous. The sequence derives from a boy under two years old with acute myeloid leukemia, due to receive a stem cell transplant. The DNA of the CDR3 is TGTGCCAGCAGTGAATACCCCTACGAGCAGTACTTC. Protein sequence: CASSEYPYEQYF.